This T cell receptor beta chain comes out of a study of blood T cell repertoires in COVID-19. Trimming pared 7 bases from V and 0 bases from J, leaving 18 bases between. Germline values: CDR1 SQVTM, CDR2 ANQGSEA. The CDR3 covers 15 residues. Libraries were prepared by immunoSEQ multiplex PCR; TCRdb keeps only in-frame clonotypes and omits some of them. The sample yields roughly 140,000 clones, over 75% seen once. This clonotype was sampled from a man in his 60s with active or convalescent COVID-19. Material for sequencing was peripheral blood. The chain carries TRBV29-1 and TRBJ2-5, with D perhaps TRBD2 (6 bases). The CDR3 DNA is TGCAGCGCCCTGGTTGGGGGGAGTTACCAAGAGACCCAGTACTTC. Its protein is CSALVGGSYQETQYF.